Each of the 28 T cell receptor beta chains below was sequenced from the same sample in a study of siplizumab effects on memory and regulatory T cells. Sequenced by immunoSEQ multiplex PCR; TCRdb stores in-frame clones only, minus some. The data hold about 72,000 clones, with more than 80% observed a single time. Material for sequencing was CD8+ T cells sorted from blood. Receptors were obtained from a human donor in good health.

The chain recombines TRBV23-1 with TRBJ1-2; no reliable D call. TRBV23-1 is designated an ORF whose function remains uncertain. The CDR3 length is 10 residues. Trimming removed 4 bases from V and 7 bases from J, with 4 bases in between. The CDR3 nucleotides are TGCGCCAGCAGTCGGTGTGGCTACACCTTC. Amino acids: CASSRCGYTF.

CDR3 sequence (DNA): TGTGCCAGCAGCCCACTGATAAAGGCACACAATGAGCAGTTCTTC. It codes for CASSPLIKAHNEQFF. The J gene is TRBJ2-1, the V gene TRBV9; no firm D call. The CDR3 loop spans 15 amino acids. The germline CDR1 and CDR2 sequences are SGDLS and YYNGEE. Trimming left V 4 bases short and J 5 bases short, with 16 bases between.

The chain couples TRBV7-9 to TRBJ2-5; D not certain. Germline CDR1 is SEHNR and CDR2 is FQNEAQ (reference sequence). V was pared by 5 bases and J by 4 bases, with 8 bases between. The CDR3 extends over 12 amino acids. The CDR3 DNA is TGTGCCAGCAGCGTTAGTCGAGAGACCCAGTACTTC. It yields the protein CASSVSRETQYF.

This rearrangement joins TRBV12-5 to TRBJ2-3; TRBD2 might be the D (7 bases). Germline V CDR1 and CDR2: LGHNT, FRNRAP. V was shortened by 7 bases and J by 4 bases, with 9 bases between the two germline ends. CDR3 length: 12 amino acids. CDR3 sequence reads: CASEGGADTQYF. The CDR3, as DNA: TGTGCTAGTGAGGGGGGGGCAGATACGCAGTATTTT. Full variable domain (outside the CDR3, taken from reference TRBV12-5 and TRBJ2-3): DARVTQTPRHKVTEMGQEVTMRCQPILGHNTVFWYRQTMMQGLELLAYFRNRAPLDDSGMPKDRFSAEMPDATLATLKIQPSEPRDSAVYFCASEGGADTQYFGPGTRLTVL.

The count of this clone is one. The chain combines TRBV9 with TRBJ1-1; D call uncertain. There are 12 residues in the CDR3. Between the trimmed V and J ends, which lost 0 bases and 4 bases, there was a span of 4 bases. Germline values: CDR1 SGDLS, CDR2 YYNGEE. CDR3 sequence (DNA): TGTGCCAGCAGCGTAGTGAGCACTGAAGCTTTCTTT. Its translation: CASSVVSTEAFF.

V usage is TRBV2 and J usage is TRBJ2-7; D is ambiguous. Between the trimmed V and J ends, which lost 3 bases and 0 bases, there was a span of 9 bases. The V gene's germline CDR1 is SNHLY and CDR2 FYNNEI. The CDR3 length is 14 residues. The DNA of the CDR3 is TGTGCCAGCAGTGACTCTCGCCTCTCCTACGAGCAGTACTTC. It translates to CASSDSRLSYEQYF.

The rearrangement uses TRBV7-9 and TRBJ2-1; D gene uncertain. V was clipped by 3 bases and J by 9 bases, with 3 bases between them. The CDR3 is made up of 10 amino acids. Germline V CDR1 and CDR2: SEHNR, FQNEAQ (reference sequence). For the CDR3, the DNA is TGTGCCAGCAGCTTTGGTGAGCAGTTCTTC. It is translated as CASSFGEQFF.

This rearrangement joins TRBV29-1 to TRBJ2-7, with 7 bases that match TRBD1. The CDR3 has 12 residues. Looked up from germline, CDR1 is SQVTM and CDR2 is ANQGSEA. Losses at the gene ends were 4 bases for V and 6 bases for J; bases not matched to a gene: 6. This CDR3 is CSVGTGTTEQYF. CDR3 in DNA: TGCAGCGTTGGGACAGGTACGACCGAGCAGTACTTC.

As for this clone: Additional DNA sequences in this sample encode the identical CDR3. The chain combines TRBV27 with TRBJ1-1; 10 bases line up with TRBD1. The CDR3 is 16 amino acids. Germline CDR1 MNHEY, CDR2 SMNVEV (reference sequence). After removal of 2 bases from V and 11 bases from J, the junction contained 14 bases not matched to a gene. CDR3 nucleotides: TGTGCCAGCAGTTTAGCGGGACAGGGGCTCGAAAGGGAGGCTTTCTTT. As protein: CASSLAGQGLEREAFF.

The genes are TRBV7-9 and TRBJ1-1; D perhaps matches TRBD1 (5 bases). Trimming pared 5 bases from V and 4 bases from J, leaving 8 bases between. CDR1 and CDR2 from the germline V gene are SEHNR and FQNEAQ (reference sequence). The CDR3 has 12 amino acids. As DNA, the CDR3 is TGTGCCAGCAGCCCAGGGAGCACTGAAGCTTTCTTT. It encodes CASSPGSTEAFF.

The chain recombines TRBV19 with TRBJ1-1, with TRBD1 identical over 7 bases. The germline CDR1 and CDR2 sequences are LNHDA and SQIVND (reference sequence). Trimming cost V 4 bases and J 4 bases; bases outside gene matches: 6. This CDR3 has 14 amino acids. The CDR3 region has the DNA TGTGCCAGTAGTACAGGCAGGGGGTCCACTGAAGCTTTCTTT. Its protein product is CASSTGRGSTEAFF. Variable domain in full (rest from reference TRBV19 and TRBJ1-1): DGGITQSPKYLFRKEGQNVTLSCEQNLNHDAMYWYRQDPGQGLRLIYYSQIVNDFQKGDIAEGYSVSREKKESFPLTVTSAQKNPTAFYLCASSTGRGSTEAFFGQGTRLTVV.

V is TRBV4-1 and J is TRBJ2-1; 10 nucleotides match TRBD2. The CDR3 covers 16 residues. The germline V gene encodes CDR1 MGHRA and CDR2 YSYEKL. Trimming took 3 bases from V and 6 from J; bases not matched to a gene: 8. The DNA of the CDR3 is TGCGCCAGCAGCCACCCCATAGCGGGAGGTTTCAATGAGCAGTTCTTC. Amino acid sequence: CASSHPIAGGFNEQFF.

The chain has TRBV4-2 and TRBJ1-1; no reliable D call. The CDR3 is made up of 14 amino acids. Germline lookup yields CDR1 LGHNA and CDR2 YNFKEQ. V lost 2 bases and J 4 bases, leaving 11 bases between the germline ends. As DNA, the CDR3 is TGTGCCAGCAGCCAAAGGAGGGAACCCACTGAAGCTTTCTTT. This encodes CASSQRREPTEAFF.

The V call is TRBV5-4, the J call TRBJ2-1; 10 nucleotides align to TRBD1. V lost 4 bases and J lost 8; bases outside the gene matches: 3. The CDR3 is 13 residues long. Germline assignment: CDR1 SGHNT and CDR2 YYREEE (reference sequence). In DNA, the CDR3 is TGTGCCAGCAGCGGGGACAGGGGACATGAGCAGTTCTTC. Translating it yields CASSGDRGHEQFF.

The CDR3: CASSTPGLAGQETQYF. CDR3 coding DNA: TGTGCCAGCAGCACCCCGGGACTAGCGGGGCAAGAGACCCAGTACTTC. V is TRBV7-2 and J is TRBJ2-5; 13 bases map to TRBD2. The junction had 5 bases not matched to a gene; V was cut back by 5 bases and J by 2 bases. The CDR3 runs 16 residues. Germline V gives CDR1 SGHTA, CDR2 FQGNSA.

The gene calls are TRBV6-6 and TRBJ2-7; D might be TRBD2 (5 bases). The germline gives CDR1 MNHNY, CDR2 SVGAGI (reference sequence). The CDR3 contains 13 residues. The V end lost 5 bases, the J end lost 4 bases, and 12 bases lay between the germline ends. CDR3 sequence: CASSPVGGYEQYF. In nucleotides, the CDR3 is TGTGCCAGCAGTCCGGTTGGAGGTTACGAGCAGTACTTC.

The genes are TRBV19 and TRBJ2-7; D may be TRBD1 (6 bases). Trimming shortened V by 5 bases and J by 0 bases, and 11 bases separated the two germline ends. Germline CDR1 reads LNHDA; CDR2 reads SQIVND (reference sequence). The CDR3 spans 14 residues. CDR3 protein: CASSSGTNSYEQYF. The CDR3 DNA sequence: TGTGCCAGTAGTTCCGGGACAAACTCCTACGAGCAGTACTTC.

The gene calls are TRBV19 and TRBJ1-5; TRBD1 matches 12 bases. CDR1 and CDR2 from the germline V gene are LNHDA and SQIVND (reference sequence). V lost 7 bases to trimming and J lost 6 bases; unmatched junction nucleotides: 7. The CDR3 sequence is 15 residues long. CDR3 region: CASTPGQGAVQPQHF. CDR3 sequence (DNA): TGTGCCAGTACCCCGGGACAGGGGGCTGTTCAGCCCCAGCATTTT.

The rearrangement joins TRBV7-1 to TRBJ1-1, with no clear D. TRBV7-1 is sorted into the ORF group, with uncertain function. The CDR3 loop spans 13 amino acids. Deletions cut 4 bases from V and 7 bases from J, with 13 bases between. This CDR3 reads CASSLAPLVEAFF. CDR3 DNA sequence: TGTGCCAGCAGCTTAGCCCCATTGGTTGAAGCTTTCTTT.

The V call is TRBV7-6, the J call TRBJ1-1; D not resolved. CDR3 length: 14 residues. Looked up from germline, CDR1 is SGHVS and CDR2 is FNYEAQ. Trimming left V 5 bases short and J 6 bases short, with 16 bases between. CDR3 loop: CASSPPGLYSEAFF. The CDR3 DNA sequence: TGTGCCAGCAGCCCCCCGGGGTTGTACTCTGAAGCTTTCTTT.

The DNA for the CDR3 is TGTGCCAGCAGCCTTAGTACCGGGGAGCTGTTTTTT. Amino acids: CASSLSTGELFF. The chain employs TRBV7-9 and TRBJ2-2; D unclear. The CDR3 is 12 residues long. Germline V gene data show CDR1 as SEHNR and CDR2 as FQNEAQ (reference sequence). V was cut by 5 bases and J by 5 bases, with 6 bases left in between.

The chain is built from TRBV9 and TRBJ1-1; D call uncertain. The germline V gene encodes CDR1 SGDLS and CDR2 YYNGEE. Between the trimmed V and J ends, which lost 4 bases and 1 base, there was a span of 17 bases. CDR3 length: 16 amino acids. The CDR3 spells CASSPLLPTANTEAFF. The CDR3 bases are TGTGCCAGCAGCCCATTACTTCCGACCGCGAACACTGAAGCTTTCTTT.

This clone was counted once. This chain links TRBV29-1 with TRBJ2-7; perhaps TRBD2 as D (5 bases). CDR3 length: 14 residues. Trimming took off 6 bases at V and 4 bases at J, with 19 bases between the two ends. Germline V lookup: CDR1 SQVTM, CDR2 ANQGSEA. The CDR3 DNA follows: TGCAGCGTCGGAAATACGGGAACCTTTTACGAGCAGTACTTC. It yields the protein CSVGNTGTFYEQYF.

This clone was seen a single time. The genes are TRBV5-6 and TRBJ2-7; D not resolved. The length of the CDR3 is 14 residues. Trimming cost V 4 bases and J 6 bases, with 17 bases left between them. The germline V gene encodes CDR1 SGHDT and CDR2 YYEEEE. CDR3 in amino acids: CASSTDPRPGEQYF. CDR3 bases: TGTGCCAGCAGCACTGACCCCCGCCCCGGCGAGCAGTACTTC. Supplemented by reference TRBV5-6 and TRBJ2-7, the full variable domain reads DAGVTQSPTHLIKTRGQQVTLRCSPKSGHDTVSWYQQALGQGPQFIFQYYEEEERQRGNFPDRFSGHQFPNYSSELNVNALLLGDSALYLCASSTDPRPGEQYFGPGTRLTVT.

The V and J genes are TRBV19 and TRBJ2-7, with D unresolved. V shed 0 bases and J shed 3 bases, with 3 bases lying between them. In germline, CDR1 is LNHDA, CDR2 SQIVND (reference sequence). This CDR3 is 12 amino acids long. CDR3 nucleotides: TGTGCCAGTAGTATAGATAACTACGAGCAGTACTTC. Its translation: CASSIDNYEQYF.

This rearrangement joins TRBV19 to TRBJ2-2; 11 positions match TRBD2. The V gene's germline CDR1 is LNHDA and CDR2 SQIVND (reference sequence). This CDR3 is built from 15 residues. J was trimmed by 4 bases and V by 6 bases; bases with no gene match: 4. The CDR3 nucleotides are TGTGCCAGTAGCTTAGCGGGAGGGCCCACCGGGGAGCTGTTTTTT. Protein product: CASSLAGGPTGELFF.

The chain joins TRBV25-1 to TRBJ1-4, with D uncertain. Trimming removed 1 base at V and 4 bases at J, with 13 bases between. This CDR3 region has 16 residues. Germline V lookup: CDR1 MGHDK, CDR2 SYGVNS. This CDR3 is CASSESQDEYNEKLFF. The CDR3 nucleotides read TGTGCCAGCAGTGAATCTCAGGACGAATATAATGAAAAACTGTTTTTT.

This clone is a singleton in its sample. This rearrangement joins TRBV4-1 to TRBJ2-4; maybe TRBD1 (6 bases). Germline CDR1 and CDR2: MGHRA and YSYEKL. With 1 base removed from V and 6 bases from J, the gap between germline ends came to 7 bases. The CDR3 covers 13 residues. The CDR3 loop is CASSQVQGNIQYF. CDR3 bases: TGCGCCAGCAGCCAAGTACAGGGAAACATTCAGTACTTC.